This T cell receptor beta chain came from a study of blood T cell repertoires in COVID-19. The data were produced by immunoSEQ multiplex PCR, yet TCRdb's version contains in-frame clones alone and is incomplete. The sample has some 97,000 clones; around nine tenths are singletons. The CDR3 runs 13 residues. Per the germline V gene, CDR1 is MNHEY and CDR2 is SVGAGI. V shed 7 bases and J shed 1 base, with 10 bases lying between them. The sequencing input was peripheral blood. The genes are TRBV6-5 and TRBJ1-1; D unresolved. The origin of this receptor is a man between 60 and 70 years old with acute or convalescent COVID-19. The CDR3 coding sequence is TGTGCCAGCAAACAAACCAAGAACACTGAAGCTTTCTTT. Translation gives CASKQTKNTEAFF.